The sequence of this T cell receptor beta chain was determined in a study of monozygotic twins with inflammatory bowel disease. Overall study results and limits: Treatment differences in immunosuppression may have added variability to the repertoires of patients.

TCRdb re-called the 5' RACE reads; one entry per CDR3 protein, DNA not given. The table lists 350,000 to 400,000 distinct CDR3 sequences. On this clonotype: Its antigen is not identified.

This CDR3 is 13 amino acids long. Germline V CDR1 and CDR2: SQVTM, ANQGSEA. The chain is built from TRBV29-1 and TRBJ2-7. This sequence was found in a human donor with ulcerative colitis or Crohn's disease, or a healthy co-twin of an affected twin (not recorded which). Sample: blood. The CDR3: CSVVTRTSYEQYF.